These 25 T cell receptor beta chains came from one sample sequenced in a study of glioma-infiltrating T cells after dendritic cell vaccination. Profiled with immunoSEQ multiplex PCR; TCRdb holds only in-frame clones, not every one. The sample holds fewer than 110,000 clones; about four fifths are singletons and the top ten take about 12%. The material sequenced was blood, taken before dendritic cell vaccination. The source is a human donor with glioblastoma.

The V call is TRBV25-1, the J call TRBJ2-5; 10 positions agree with TRBD2. The germline CDR1 and CDR2 sequences are MGHDK and SYGVNS. The V gene end was trimmed by 8 bases and the J gene end by 5 bases; junction bases not matched to a gene: 8. This CDR3 comprises 14 residues. The CDR3 DNA follows: TGTGCCAGCGGCGAGCGGGGGGGGAGGGAGACCCAGTACTTC. As protein: CASGERGGRETQYF.

The rearrangement uses TRBV15 and TRBJ1-6; 10 bases fit TRBD1. Germline V gene lookup returns CDR1 LNHNV and CDR2 YYDKDF (reference sequence). The V gene end was trimmed by 0 bases and the J gene end by 7 bases; junction bases not matched to a gene: 6. The CDR3 spans 17 residues. The CDR3 reads CATSRDRTGGENSPLHF. Here the CDR3 DNA reads TGTGCCACCAGCAGAGATAGGACAGGGGGGGAAAATTCACCCCTCCACTTT.

This chain joins TRBV27 and TRBJ1-1, with D perhaps matching TRBD1 (6 bases). The CDR3 sequence is 15 residues long. CDR1 MNHEY and CDR2 SMNVEV come from the germline V gene (reference sequence). Between the trimmed V and J ends, which lost 1 base and 5 bases, there was a span of 14 bases. In DNA, the CDR3 is TGTGCCAGCAGTTTATTAGCAGGGGAGGGTACTGAAGCTTTCTTT. It yields the protein CASSLLAGEGTEAFF.

As concerns this clone: An end of the junction does not agree with germline; a read error may underlie this. The chain combines TRBV7-7 with TRBJ1-2; 7 bases fit TRBD1. This CDR3 has 13 amino acids. Germline V gene sequence: CDR1 SSHAT, CDR2 FNYEAQ (reference sequence). CDR3 amino acids: CASSPQRQGGYTF. The CDR3 coding sequence is TGTGCTAGCAGCCCCCAAAGACAGGGTGGCTACACCTTC.

The chain recombines TRBV6-5 with TRBJ1-1, with D uncertain. The CDR3 extends over 14 amino acids. Germline loops: CDR1 MNHEY, CDR2 SVGAGI. Trimming stripped 2 bases from V and 3 bases from J, with 10 bases between. The CDR3, as DNA: TGTGCCAGCAGTTACGATGGGCCTGACACTGAAGCTTTCTTT. It encodes CASSYDGPDTEAFF.

This clone was recorded only once. The J gene is TRBJ1-2, the V gene TRBV18, with 9 positions matching TRBD1. The CDR3 totals 12 residues. Germline V gives CDR1 KGHSH, CDR2 LQKENI. V was pared by 6 bases and J by 4 bases, with 0 bases of the junction left unmatched. The CDR3 DNA is TGTGCCAGCTCGACAGGGGGCTATGGCTACACCTTC. Amino acid sequence: CASSTGGYGYTF.

This clone was picked up one time. The gene calls are TRBV4-3 and TRBJ1-2; possible D gene TRBD1, 5 bases. This CDR3 is built from 16 residues. Germline V gene sequence: CDR1 LGHNA, CDR2 YSLEER. V was cut by 0 bases and J by 7 bases, with 18 bases left in between. In DNA, the CDR3 is TGCGCCAGCAGCCAAGATCGAGCAGGGAAGGCCGGTGGCTACACCTTC. It yields the protein CASSQDRAGKAGGYTF.

The gene calls are TRBV5-1 and TRBJ1-2, with 7 bases that match TRBD1. Germline CDR1 SGHRS, CDR2 YFSETQ. V shed 4 bases, J shed 5 bases, and the junction held 11 bases outside the gene matches. The CDR3 runs 15 residues. This CDR3 is CASSPLLGTAYGYTF. In DNA form, the CDR3 reads TGCGCCAGCAGCCCTCTCCTCGGGACAGCATATGGCTACACCTTC. Filled out from reference TRBV5-1 and TRBJ1-2, the complete variable domain reads KAGVTQTPRYLIKTRGQQVTLSCSPISGHRSVSWYQQTPGQGLQFLFEYFSETQRNKGNFPGRFSGRQFSNSRSEMNVSTLELGDSALYLCASSPLLGTAYGYTFGSGTRLTVV.

The chain uses TRBV2 and TRBJ2-5; TRBD1 agrees at 8 bases. Trimming at V came to 3 bases and at J to 5 bases, leaving 8 bases not matched to a gene. Germline V lookup: CDR1 SNHLY, CDR2 FYNNEI. The CDR3 covers 15 residues. CDR3 nucleotides: TGTGCCAGCAGTGAGGGGGGACAGGTTTCGGAGACCCAGTACTTC. Encoded protein: CASSEGGQVSETQYF.

This chain connects TRBV5-1 to TRBJ1-2, with TRBD1 as a possible D gene (6 bases). The CDR3 is 14 residues long. Looked up from germline, CDR1 is SGHRS and CDR2 is YFSETQ. V was shortened by 4 bases and J by 6 bases, with 16 bases between the two germline ends. The CDR3 DNA is TGCGCCAGCAGCCCCCAGGGGAATGATAATGGCTACACCTTC. Protein: CASSPQGNDNGYTF.

This chain links TRBV4-1 with TRBJ2-1; 7 bases fit TRBD1. The CDR3 is 15 residues long. Trimming removed 3 bases from V and 8 bases from J; junction bases left unmatched: 10. The germline V gene encodes CDR1 MGHRA and CDR2 YSYEKL. The CDR3 reads CASSHPTGPRDEQFF. The CDR3 coding sequence is TGCGCCAGCAGCCATCCGACAGGGCCCAGGGATGAGCAGTTCTTC.

V usage is TRBV5-4 and J usage is TRBJ2-7, with 7 bases lining up with TRBD2. V dropped 0 bases and J dropped 3; count of bases not matched to a gene: 3. The CDR3 totals 14 residues. Germline V gene lookup returns CDR1 SGHNT and CDR2 YYREEE (reference sequence). This CDR3 reads CASSLDRGDYEQYF. DNA of the CDR3: TGTGCCAGCAGCTTGGATCGGGGGGACTACGAGCAGTACTTC.

V gene TRBV6-1 combines with J gene TRBJ1-1; 7 bases fit TRBD1. CDR1 and CDR2 (germline): MNHNS, SASEGT. The V gene end was trimmed by 6 bases and the J gene end by 0 bases; junction bases not matched to a gene: 1. The CDR3 consists of 13 residues. The CDR3 region is CASRQGMNTEAFF. The CDR3 DNA reads TGTGCCAGCAGACAGGGGATGAACACTGAAGCTTTCTTT.

The genes are TRBV15 and TRBJ1-2; 7 bases agree with TRBD1. This CDR3 is 15 amino acids long. Germline-derived CDR1 and CDR2 are LNHNV and YYDKDF (reference sequence). Germline trimming cut 5 bases from V and 3 bases from J; bases unmatched to any gene: 9. CDR3 residues: CATSARRQGDYGYTF. The CDR3 nucleotides are TGTGCCACCAGCGCCCGTCGACAGGGCGACTATGGCTACACCTTC.

The gene calls are TRBV5-1 and TRBJ1-1, with 12 positions matching TRBD1. CDR3 length equals 17 residues. J lost 6 bases, V lost 3 bases, and 12 bases had no gene match. Germline CDR1 is SGHRS and CDR2 is YFSETQ. Here the CDR3 reads CASSYTGTGGDWAEAFF. The CDR3 bases are TGCGCCAGCAGCTATACCGGGACAGGGGGCGATTGGGCTGAAGCTTTCTTT.

This clone was detected a few times. The V call is TRBV6-5, the J call TRBJ1-1; D is unresolved. The germline V and J ends were trimmed by 6 bases and 5 bases, with 13 bases remaining between them. The CDR3 loop spans 13 amino acids. Germline-derived CDR1 and CDR2 are MNHEY and SVGAGI. The CDR3, as DNA: TGTGCCAGCAGCCAGGTGGGTGGGACTGAAGCTTTCTTT. Amino acid sequence: CASSQVGGTEAFF.

V and J are TRBV15 and TRBJ1-1; D perhaps matches TRBD1 (6 bases). The germline gives CDR1 LNHNV, CDR2 YYDKDF (reference sequence). The ends were cut back, 2 bases at V and 2 bases at J, with 12 bases in the middle. CDR3 length: 15 amino acids. The chain's CDR3 is CATSRLSGVNTEAFF. CDR3 nucleotides: TGTGCCACCAGCAGACTTTCAGGGGTCAACACTGAAGCTTTCTTT. Using reference TRBV15 and TRBJ1-1 for the parts outside the CDR3, the full variable domain is DAMVIQNPRYQVTQFGKPVTLSCSQTLNHNVMYWYQQKSSQAPKLLFHYYDKDFNNEADTPDNFQSRRPNTSFCFLDIRSPGLGDTAMYLCATSRLSGVNTEAFFGQGTRLTVV.

In DNA, the CDR3 is TGCGCCAGCAGCCTATCGGGGGAAACAGATACGCAGTATTTT. As protein: CASSLSGETDTQYF. This chain joins TRBV5-1 and TRBJ2-3, with TRBD2 as a possible D gene (6 bases). V lost 4 bases, J lost 3 bases, and 12 bases lay in between. The CDR3 loop spans 14 amino acids. CDR1 and CDR2 from the germline V gene are SGHRS and YFSETQ.

This rearrangement joins TRBV11-2 to TRBJ1-6; no firm D call. V was cut by 4 bases and J by 9 bases, with 22 bases left in between. From germline, CDR1 is SGHAT and CDR2 FQNNGV. There are 17 residues in the CDR3. The CDR3 nucleotides are TGTGCCAGCAGCTCAACGGAGACCTACGGTGACCGTTCACCCCTCCACTTT. Encoded protein: CASSSTETYGDRSPLHF.

The chain recombines TRBV18 with TRBJ1-6; the D gene is possibly TRBD1 (5 bases). Germline values: CDR1 KGHSH, CDR2 LQKENI. With 2 bases removed from V and 9 bases from J, the gap between germline ends came to 17 bases. The CDR3 runs 16 residues. The CDR3, as DNA: TGTGCCAGCTCACCAGGCGAGCACCTGGGGGGTTCACCCCTCCACTTT. As protein: CASSPGEHLGGSPLHF. Looking up the rest from reference TRBV18 and TRBJ1-6 gives the full variable domain: NAGVMQNPRHLVRRRGQEARLRCSPMKGHSHVYWYRQLPEEGLKFMVYLQKENIIDESGMPKERFSAEFPKEGPSILRIQQVVRGDSAAYFCASSPGEHLGGSPLHFGNGTRLTVT.

On this clone: A much larger clone is a single base away; this may be a read error. The CDR3 coding sequence is TGTGCCAGCAGCCCGACAGCAACTAATGAAAAACTGTTTTTT. Amino acids: CASSPTATNEKLFF. The J gene is TRBJ1-4, the V gene TRBV7-6; D possibly corresponds to TRBD1 (5 bases). The length of the CDR3 is 14 residues. Per the germline V gene, CDR1 is SGHVS and CDR2 is FNYEAQ. Trimming pared 5 bases from V and 0 bases from J, leaving 7 bases between. Combining the CDR3 with reference TRBV7-6 and TRBJ1-4 gives the whole variable domain GAGVSQSPRYKVTKRGQDVALRCDPISGHVSLYWYRQALGQGPEFLTYFNYEAQQDKSGLPNDRFSAERPEGSISTLTIQRTEQRDSAMYRCASSPTATNEKLFFGSGTQLSVL.

Comment on this clone: The sample holds other DNA sequences that translate to the same CDR3. The rearrangement uses TRBV27 and TRBJ2-7; perhaps TRBD1 as D (6 bases). The CDR3 covers 14 residues. Trimming pared 7 bases from V and 6 bases from J, leaving 19 bases between. Germline-derived CDR1 and CDR2 are MNHEY and SMNVEV (reference sequence). The CDR3 DNA reads TGTGCCAGCACCACTTTGACAGGAGCAGGCGAGCAGTACTTC. Its translation is CASTTLTGAGEQYF.

This clone was recorded only once. This chain uses TRBV6-6 with TRBJ2-7; 7 nucleotides line up with TRBD1. Germline V gene sequence: CDR1 MNHNY, CDR2 SVGAGI (reference sequence). V was pared by 2 bases and J by 3 bases, with 7 bases of the junction left unmatched. This CDR3 has 15 residues. The CDR3 sequence: CASSYTGTALYEQYF. DNA of the CDR3: TGTGCCAGCAGTTACACCGGGACAGCCCTCTACGAGCAGTACTTC.

This clone was counted once. The chain employs TRBV6-5 and TRBJ1-1; 8 nucleotides line up with TRBD1. The CDR3 loop spans 13 amino acids. Germline V gene lookup returns CDR1 MNHEY and CDR2 SVGAGI. V was pared by 8 bases and J by 8 bases, with 10 bases of the junction left unmatched. CDR3 sequence (DNA): TGTGCCAGCGAGCGACAGGGGTGGGGGGAAGCTTTCTTT. It yields the protein CASERQGWGEAFF.

In this sample, this clone turned up once. The chain is built from TRBV30 and TRBJ1-2; TRBD1 is a possible D gene (6 bases). V was cut by 2 bases and J by 5 bases, with 15 bases left in between. CDR3 length: 14 residues. CDR1 is GTSNPN and CDR2 is SVGIG in the germline V gene (reference sequence). The DNA of the CDR3 is TGTGCCTGGAGTCTTCCGGGACAAAAATATGGCTACACCTTC. This sequence encodes CAWSLPGQKYGYTF.